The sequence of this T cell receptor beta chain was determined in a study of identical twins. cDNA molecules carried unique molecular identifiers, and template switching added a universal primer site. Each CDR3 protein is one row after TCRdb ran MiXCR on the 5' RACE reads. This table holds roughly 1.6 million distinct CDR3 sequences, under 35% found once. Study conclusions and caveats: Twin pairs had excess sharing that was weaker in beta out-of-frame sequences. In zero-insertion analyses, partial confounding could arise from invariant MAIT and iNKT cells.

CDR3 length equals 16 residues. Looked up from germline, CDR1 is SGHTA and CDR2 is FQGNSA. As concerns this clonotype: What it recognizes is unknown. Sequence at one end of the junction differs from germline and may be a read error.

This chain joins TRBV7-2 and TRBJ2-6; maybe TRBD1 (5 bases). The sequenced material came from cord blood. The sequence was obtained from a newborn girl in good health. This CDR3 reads CAGSLGQNSGANVLTF. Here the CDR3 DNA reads TGTGCCGGCAGCTTAGGACAAAACTCTGGGGCCAACGTCCTGACTTTC.